This entry describes one T cell receptor beta chain. The data belong to a study of blood T cell repertoires in COVID-19. Profiling relied on immunoSEQ multiplex PCR, and the TCRdb table lists in-frame clones only, not all of them. The sample lists about 120,000 clones; 76% were seen once. The germline V and J ends were trimmed by 0 bases and 0 bases, with 10 bases remaining between them. Germline CDR1 SGHRS, CDR2 YFSETQ. This CDR3 contains 16 residues. The chain employs TRBV5-1 and TRBJ2-1; a possible D gene is TRBD1 (5 bases). Input material: peripheral blood. This TCR was sampled from a woman at least 80 years old with acute or convalescent COVID-19. The CDR3 sequence is CASSLATGSSYNEQFF. CDR3 nucleotides: TGCGCCAGCAGCTTGGCAACAGGAAGCTCCTACAATGAGCAGTTCTTC. Complete variable domain (other parts from reference TRBV5-1 and TRBJ2-1): KAGVTQTPRYLIKTRGQQVTLSCSPISGHRSVSWYQQTPGQGLQFLFEYFSETQRNKGNFPGRFSGRQFSNSRSEMNVSTLELGDSALYLCASSLATGSSYNEQFFGPGTRLTVL.